This T cell receptor (beta chain) was captured by sequencing in a study of technical replicates of blood from a handful of donors. There are 14 residues in the CDR3. The V gene's germline CDR1 is MDHEN and CDR2 SYDVKM. The V gene lost 6 bases and the J gene lost 0 bases, with 9 bases spanning the gap. Repertoires were generated with immunoSEQ multiplex PCR, while TCRdb's copy carries only in-frame clones and drops some. Among around 80,000 clones, roughly 98% were seen once, and the ten largest hold approximately 0.15%. The TCR originated in a human donor in good health. The chain carries TRBV28 and TRBJ2-1, with a possible D match to TRBD2 (5 bases). Input material: T cells isolated from PBMCs. The CDR3 here is CASRSTSSYNEQFF. CDR3 DNA sequence: TGTGCCAGCAGGTCTACTAGCTCCTACAATGAGCAGTTCTTC.